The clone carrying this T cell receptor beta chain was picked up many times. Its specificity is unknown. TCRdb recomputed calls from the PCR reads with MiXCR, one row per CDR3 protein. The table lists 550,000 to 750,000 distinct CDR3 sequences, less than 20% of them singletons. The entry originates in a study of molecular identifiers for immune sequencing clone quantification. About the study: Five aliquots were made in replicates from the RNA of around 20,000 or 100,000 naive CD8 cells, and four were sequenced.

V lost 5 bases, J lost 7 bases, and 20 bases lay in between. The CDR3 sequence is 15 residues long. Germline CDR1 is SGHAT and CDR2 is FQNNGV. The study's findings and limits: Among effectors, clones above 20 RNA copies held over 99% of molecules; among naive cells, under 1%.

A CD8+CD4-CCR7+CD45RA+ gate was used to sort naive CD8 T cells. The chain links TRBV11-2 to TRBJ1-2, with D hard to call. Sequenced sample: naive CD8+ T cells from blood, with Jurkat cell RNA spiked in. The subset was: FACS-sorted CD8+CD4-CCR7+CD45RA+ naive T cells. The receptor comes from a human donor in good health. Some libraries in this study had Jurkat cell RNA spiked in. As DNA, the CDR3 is TGTGCCAGCAGCCCCCTCCTCGAGCCGGGTCCTGGCTACACCTTC. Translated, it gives CASSPLLEPGPGYTF.